The 11 T cell receptor beta chains below all came from one sample that was sequenced in a study of Graves' ophthalmopathy and Graves' hyperthyroidism. RNA transcripts yielded amplified TCR beta CDR3 regions. First-round RT-PCR employed HTBI primers, with a second-round multiplex PCR after it. TCRdb re-derived calls from the multiplex PCR reads in MiXCR, one entry per CDR3 protein. The sample yields 500,000 to 700,000 distinct CDR3 sequences, 22% seen once. Sequencing was done on a sample of peripheral blood. These receptors were collected from a woman aged 18-29 years with stable Graves' hyperthyroidism. Some clones in this sample may be carry-over from other donors' samples.

In this sample, this clonotype turned up once. V and J are TRBV11-1 and TRBJ1-1, with D maybe TRBD1 (6 bases). The V end was cut by 7 bases, the J end by 5 bases, with 17 bases between. Germline V lookup: CDR1 SGHAT, CDR2 FQDESV (reference sequence). CDR3 length: 14 residues. The DNA for the CDR3 is TGTGCCAGCACCGAACAGGGCGCGTTAACTGAAGCTTTCTTT. Encoded protein: CASTEQGALTEAFF. Looking up the rest from reference TRBV11-1 and TRBJ1-1 gives the full variable domain: EAEVAQSPRYKITEKSQAVAFWCDPISGHATLYWYRQILGQGPELLVQFQDESVVDDSQLPKDRFSAERLKGVDSTLKIQPAELGDSAMYLCASTEQGALTEAFFGQGTRLTVV.

The chain links TRBV12-3 or TRBV12-4 to TRBJ2-5; possible D gene TRBD1, 5 bases. There are 14 residues in the CDR3. Trimming took 6 bases from V and 4 from J, leaving 15 bases between them. DNA of the CDR3: TGTGCCAGCAGAAATACAGGAGTTCCAGAGACCCAGTACTTC. Protein product: CASRNTGVPETQYF.

The J gene is TRBJ1-3, the V gene TRBV18, with D hard to call. The CDR3 is 14 amino acids. V was shortened by 1 base and J by 3 bases, with 7 bases between the two germline ends. The germline CDR1 and CDR2 sequences are KGHSH and LQKENI. CDR3 nucleotides: TGTGCCAGCTCACCACGGAAGGGTGGAAACACCATATATTTT. It encodes CASSPRKGGNTIYF.

This clonotype was picked up many times. The V gene is TRBV6-1, the J gene TRBJ2-5, with 14 bases lining up with TRBD2. V gave up 5 bases and J gave up 4 bases; unmatched junction bases: 6. The CDR3 sequence is 16 residues long. Germline V gene lookup returns CDR1 MNHNS and CDR2 SASEGT. The CDR3, as DNA: TGTGCCAGCAGTCGCCCGACTAGCGGGAGGGGAGAGACCCAGTACTTC. The encoded protein is CASSRPTSGRGETQYF.

The chain couples TRBV11-2 to TRBJ1-6; D possibly corresponds to TRBD1 (5 bases). V dropped 3 bases and J dropped 10 bases, with 16 bases sitting between them. From germline, CDR1 is SGHAT and CDR2 FQNNGV. The CDR3 runs to 15 residues. The CDR3 reads CASSLEWGMSSPLHF. In DNA, the CDR3 is TGTGCCAGCAGCTTGGAATGGGGGATGTCGTCACCCCTCCACTTT.

This clonotype appeared many times. The V and J genes are TRBV19 and TRBJ2-2, with D perhaps TRBD2 (6 bases). Germline V CDR1 and CDR2: LNHDA, SQIVND (reference sequence). Between the trimmed V and J ends, which lost 3 bases and 2 bases, there was a span of 10 bases. This CDR3 is built from 15 residues. DNA for the CDR3: TGTGCCAGTAGTATTATGCGGGGAAACACCGGGGAGCTGTTTTTT. Protein sequence: CASSIMRGNTGELFF.

This chain links TRBV12-3 or TRBV12-4 with TRBJ2-7; D possibly corresponds to TRBD2 (6 bases). This CDR3 has 15 residues. V was pared by 6 bases and J by 1 base, with 16 bases between. CDR3 protein: CASRLRDGRSYEQYF. Written as DNA, the CDR3 is TGTGCCAGCAGACTCCGGGACGGGAGATCCTACGAGCAGTACTTC.

This clonotype was seen at least ten times. The junction and the germline gene differ at one end; a read error may be behind it. V is TRBV2 and J is TRBJ1-1, with D uncertain. Per germline, CDR1 SNHLY and CDR2 FYNNEI. CDR3 size: 13 residues. The CDR3 DNA sequence: TGTGCCAAATCGGTGGAGACGAACATTGAAGCTTTCTTT. This codes for CAKSVETNIEAFF. The whole variable domain, filled in from reference TRBV2 and TRBJ1-1, reads EPEVTQTPSHQVTQMGQEVILRCVPISNHLYFYWYRQILGQKVEFLVSFYNNEISEKSEIFDDQFSVERPDGSNFTLKIRSTKLEDSAMYFCAKSVETNIEAFFGQGTRLTVV.

The sample holds many counts of this clonotype. V and J are TRBV7-9 and TRBJ2-7, with 7 bases fitting TRBD2. Germline loops: CDR1 SEHNR, CDR2 FQNEAQ (reference sequence). This CDR3 region has 15 residues. With 2 bases clipped from V and 3 bases from J, the junction kept 7 bases outside the gene matches. The CDR3 nucleotides are TGTGCCAGCAGCTTACAGTCTAGCGGAGACTACGAGCAGTACTTC. Amino acids: CASSLQSSGDYEQYF.

This chain joins TRBV3-1 and TRBJ1-2, with TRBD1 matching over 8 bases. V shed 0 bases and J 8 bases; nucleotides not matched to a gene: 8. In germline, CDR1 is LGHDT, CDR2 YNNKEL (reference sequence). CDR3 size: 15 residues. The CDR3 DNA reads as TGTGCCAGCAGCCAAGATATCGGAACAGGGGGGGGCTACACCTTC. This translates into CASSQDIGTGGGYTF.

In this sample, this clonotype turned up many times. The chain employs TRBV6-1 and TRBJ1-2; 7 bases are a match to TRBD1. This CDR3 comprises 15 residues. With 6 bases clipped from V and 0 bases from J, the junction kept 7 bases outside the gene matches. Looked up from germline, CDR1 is MNHNS and CDR2 is SASEGT. CDR3 in amino acids: CASSDRDRTNYGYTF. The CDR3 DNA sequence: TGTGCCAGCAGCGACAGGGACAGAACTAACTATGGCTACACCTTC.